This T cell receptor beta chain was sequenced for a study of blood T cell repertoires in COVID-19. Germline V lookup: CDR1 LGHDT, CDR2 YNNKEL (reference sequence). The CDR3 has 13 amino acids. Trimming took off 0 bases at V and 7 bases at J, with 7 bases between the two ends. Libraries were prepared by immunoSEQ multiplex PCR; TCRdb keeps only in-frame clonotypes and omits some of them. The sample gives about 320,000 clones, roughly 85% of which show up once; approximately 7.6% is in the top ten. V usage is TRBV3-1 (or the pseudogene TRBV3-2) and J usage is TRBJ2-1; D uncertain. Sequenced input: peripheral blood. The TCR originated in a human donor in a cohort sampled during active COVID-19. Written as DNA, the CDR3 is TGTGCCAGCAGCCAAGACCTCCGGAATGAGCAGTTCTTC. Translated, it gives CASSQDLRNEQFF.